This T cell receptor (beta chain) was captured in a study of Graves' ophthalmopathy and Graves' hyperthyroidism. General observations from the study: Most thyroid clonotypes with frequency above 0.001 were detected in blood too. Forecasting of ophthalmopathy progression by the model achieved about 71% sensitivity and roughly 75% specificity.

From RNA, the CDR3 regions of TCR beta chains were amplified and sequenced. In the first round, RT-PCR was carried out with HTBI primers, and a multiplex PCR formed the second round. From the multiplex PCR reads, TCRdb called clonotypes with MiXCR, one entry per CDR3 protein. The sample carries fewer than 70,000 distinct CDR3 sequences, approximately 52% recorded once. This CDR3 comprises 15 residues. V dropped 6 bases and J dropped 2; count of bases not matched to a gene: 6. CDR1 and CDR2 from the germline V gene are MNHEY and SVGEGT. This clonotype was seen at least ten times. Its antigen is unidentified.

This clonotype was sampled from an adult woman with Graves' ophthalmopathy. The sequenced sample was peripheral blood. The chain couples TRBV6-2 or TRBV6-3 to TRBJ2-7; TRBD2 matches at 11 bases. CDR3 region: CASSRGLAVTYEQYF. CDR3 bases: TGTGCCAGCAGCAGGGGACTAGCGGTAACCTACGAGCAGTACTTC.